A single sample gave rise to the 20 T cell receptor beta chains below, sequenced in a study of cytomegalovirus exposure and HLA in healthy donors. This table comes from immunoSEQ multiplex PCR, and its TCRdb copy is limited to in-frame clones, with some not included. The repertoire includes about 240,000 clones, around 86% of them detected once, and 0.95% to 1.5% sits in the top ten. Sequenced material: PBMCs. These receptors all stem from a woman between 25 and 40 years old in good health and CMV-seropositive.

The chain has TRBV7-8 and TRBJ1-5; TRBD1 is a possible D gene (5 bases). Germline V gives CDR1 SGHVS, CDR2 FQNEAQ. CDR3 length equals 15 residues. V was trimmed by 3 bases and J by 9 bases, leaving 18 bases between them. The CDR3 DNA is TGTGCCAGCAGCTTCCTCGGGGGGGGGAGGTGGCCCCAGCATTTT. Residues: CASSFLGGGRWPQHF. Full variable domain (remainder filled in from reference TRBV7-8 and TRBJ1-5): GAGVSQSPRYKVAKRGQDVALRCDPISGHVSLFWYQQALGQGPEFLTYFQNEAQLDKSGLPSDRFFAERPEGSVSTLKIQRTQQEDSAVYLCASSFLGGGRWPQHFGDGTRLSIL.

This clone was seen a single time. Other nucleotide sequences in the sample specify the same CDR3. This chain connects TRBV7-8 to TRBJ2-7; TRBD1 agrees at 9 bases. This CDR3 has 15 amino acids. Germline V CDR1 and CDR2: SGHVS, FQNEAQ. The ends lost 0 bases at V and 1 base at J; junction bases unmatched: 1. The DNA for the CDR3 is TGTGCCAGCAGCTTAGCAGACAGGGGGTCCTACGAGCAGTACTTC. This gives the protein CASSLADRGSYEQYF.

The CDR3, as DNA: TGTGCCAGCAGCCAGAGACAGAGACCCGACACTGAAGCTTTCTTT. Translating gives CASSQRQRPDTEAFF. The chain employs TRBV4-2 and TRBJ1-1, with D tentatively TRBD1 (5 bases). The germline V and J ends were trimmed by 3 bases and 3 bases, with 14 bases remaining between them. This CDR3 comprises 15 residues. Per germline, CDR1 LGHNA and CDR2 YNFKEQ.

A single count supports this clone. The CDR3: CASSQGASGTGELFF. The CDR3 DNA sequence: TGTGCCAGCAGCCAAGGCGCGTCAGGGACCGGGGAGCTGTTTTTT. The chain combines TRBV4-2 with TRBJ2-2; a weak D match, TRBD1 (5 bases). There are 15 residues in the CDR3. V was cut by 1 base and J by 5 bases, with 11 bases left in between. From germline, CDR1 is LGHNA and CDR2 YNFKEQ.

In its sample, this clone was seen once. V is TRBV2 and J is TRBJ2-1; 8 bases fit TRBD2. V gave up 4 bases and J gave up 4 bases; unmatched junction bases: 6. This CDR3 comprises 15 residues. Per the germline V gene, CDR1 is SNHLY and CDR2 is FYNNEI. The CDR3 spells CASSVSGSVYNEQFF. The CDR3 DNA follows: TGTGCCAGCAGTGTGAGCGGGAGTGTTTACAATGAGCAGTTCTTC.

The genes are TRBV2 and TRBJ2-7, with D possibly TRBD2 on 6 matching bases. Trimming left V 7 bases short and J 2 bases short, with 12 bases between. The CDR3 covers 13 residues. Per the germline V gene, CDR1 is SNHLY and CDR2 is FYNNEI. The DNA of the CDR3 is TGTGCCAGCAACCGGGAGCCTGCCTACGAGCAGTACTTC. This sequence encodes CASNREPAYEQYF. The full variable domain, its missing parts supplied by reference TRBV2 and TRBJ2-7, is EPEVTQTPSHQVTQMGQEVILRCVPISNHLYFYWYRQILGQKVEFLVSFYNNEISEKSEIFDDQFSVERPDGSNFTLKIRSTKLEDSAMYFCASNREPAYEQYFGPGTRLTVT.

This chain uses TRBV11-2 with TRBJ2-7; D might be TRBD1 (5 bases). The germline V gene encodes CDR1 SGHAT and CDR2 FQNNGV. The length of the CDR3 is 15 residues. Trimming took off 2 bases at V and 2 bases at J, with 13 bases between the two ends. The DNA of the CDR3 is TGTGCCAGCAGCTTAATCCCTGCAGGGACCTACGAGCAGTACTTC. It yields the protein CASSLIPAGTYEQYF.

This clone was seen at least ten times. The CDR3 here is CASSRAALGDYGYTF. The CDR3 DNA follows: TGCGCCAGCAGCCGTGCTGCGTTAGGGGATTATGGCTACACCTTC. J is TRBJ1-2 and V is TRBV4-1; TRBD1 might be the D (5 bases). V lost 4 bases to trimming and J lost 5 bases, with 17 bases between them. Germline V gene lookup returns CDR1 MGHRA and CDR2 YSYEKL. CDR3 length equals 15 residues.

V gene TRBV7-9 combines with J gene TRBJ1-1; no definite D call. V dropped 2 bases and J dropped 1 base, with 11 bases sitting between them. Germline V gene lookup returns CDR1 SEHNR and CDR2 FQNEAQ (reference sequence). The CDR3 loop spans 15 amino acids. CDR3 sequence reads: CASSLSAVSNTEAFF. CDR3 coding DNA: TGTGCCAGCAGCTTATCCGCAGTCTCGAACACTGAAGCTTTCTTT.

The V gene is TRBV28, the J gene TRBJ2-7; possibly TRBD2 for D (5 bases). Germline loops: CDR1 MDHEN, CDR2 SYDVKM. CDR3 size: 15 residues. With 3 bases removed from V and 3 bases from J, the gap between germline ends came to 15 bases. CDR3 bases: TGTGCCAGCAGTTTTCGAGGGAGCCCCTACTACGAGCAGTACTTC. Translation gives CASSFRGSPYYEQYF.

DNA of the CDR3: TGTGCCAGCAGTGAGAGGACAGGGGGCCAGTTGGGCTACACCTTC. Translating it yields CASSERTGGQLGYTF. V is TRBV25-1 and J is TRBJ1-2, with 11 positions matching TRBD1. The V gene end was trimmed by 3 bases and the J gene end by 8 bases; junction bases not matched to a gene: 8. The germline V gene encodes CDR1 MGHDK and CDR2 SYGVNS. The CDR3 loop spans 15 amino acids.

This clone was counted once. The gene calls are TRBV27 and TRBJ2-7; 7 positions match TRBD1. This CDR3 contains 13 residues. In germline, CDR1 is MNHEY, CDR2 SMNVEV (reference sequence). Trimming cost V 6 bases and J 3 bases; bases outside gene matches: 5. CDR3 loop: CASRQTGFYEQYF. The CDR3 DNA sequence: TGTGCCAGCAGACAGACAGGGTTCTACGAGCAGTACTTC.

J is TRBJ2-7 and V is TRBV10-3; 9 positions agree with TRBD1. Germline V gives CDR1 ENHRY, CDR2 SYGVKD. The CDR3 loop spans 14 amino acids. Trimming removed 5 bases from V and 1 base from J; junction bases left unmatched: 3. CDR3 loop: CAISRDRESYEQYF. DNA for the CDR3: TGTGCCATCAGTAGGGACAGGGAATCCTACGAGCAGTACTTC.

This rearrangement joins TRBV7-9 to TRBJ1-1; 7 nucleotides match TRBD1. The CDR3 loop spans 16 amino acids. Germline trimming cut 5 bases from V and 0 bases from J; bases unmatched to any gene: 9. CDR1 and CDR2 from the germline V gene are SEHNR and FQNEAQ (reference sequence). The CDR3 DNA follows: TGTGCCAGCAGCCCATCAGTCGGGACAGTGAACACTGAAGCTTTCTTT. Amino acid sequence: CASSPSVGTVNTEAFF.

The CDR3 DNA reads as TGCGCCAGCAGCTTGGGAGGGACAATGAATTATGGCTACACCTTC. Protein: CASSLGGTMNYGYTF. The V and J genes are TRBV5-1 and TRBJ1-2, with a possible D match to TRBD1 (6 bases). V was shortened by 0 bases and J by 5 bases, with 14 bases between the two germline ends. The CDR3 runs to 15 residues. CDR1 and CDR2 from the germline V gene are SGHRS and YFSETQ.

This chain links TRBV11-2 with TRBJ2-1; D remains unclear. V shed 5 bases and J shed 10 bases, with 9 bases lying between them. CDR3 length: 11 residues. The V gene's germline CDR1 is SGHAT and CDR2 FQNNGV. CDR3 loop: CASSLYYEQFF. The CDR3 nucleotides are TGTGCCAGCAGCCTGTACTACGAGCAGTTCTTC.

The chain employs TRBV18 and TRBJ2-1; 9 bases line up with TRBD1. The CDR3 extends over 15 amino acids. Germline CDR1 is KGHSH and CDR2 is LQKENI. V gave up 2 bases and J gave up 2 bases; unmatched junction bases: 1. Written as DNA, the CDR3 is TGTGCCAGCTCACCAGGGACAGGGACCTACAATGAGCAGTTCTTC. Residues: CASSPGTGTYNEQFF.

The chain is built from TRBV15 and TRBJ2-3, with D unclear. V gave up 5 bases and J gave up 2 bases, with 14 bases separating them. Germline assignment: CDR1 LNHNV and CDR2 YYDKDF (reference sequence). The CDR3 runs 15 residues. CDR3 bases: TGTGCCACCAGCCTACCCTACGGTACCACAGATACGCAGTATTTT. As protein: CATSLPYGTTDTQYF. Full variable domain (rest looked up from reference TRBV15 and TRBJ2-3): DAMVIQNPRYQVTQFGKPVTLSCSQTLNHNVMYWYQQKSSQAPKLLFHYYDKDFNNEADTPDNFQSRRPNTSFCFLDIRSPGLGDTAMYLCATSLPYGTTDTQYFGPGTRLTVL.

This chain joins TRBV9 and TRBJ2-7; 9 bases fit TRBD2. This CDR3 spans 14 amino acids. Trimming removed 0 bases from V and 6 bases from J; junction bases left unmatched: 4. Per germline, CDR1 SGDLS and CDR2 YYNGEE. The CDR3, as DNA: TGTGCCAGCAGCGTAGTTGGGACTAGCATCGAGCAGTACTTC. Its protein is CASSVVGTSIEQYF.

The J gene is TRBJ2-2, the V gene TRBV7-8; a possible D gene is TRBD1 (5 bases). V dropped 5 bases and J dropped 4 bases, with 14 bases sitting between them. The length of the CDR3 is 15 residues. CDR1 and CDR2 from the germline V gene are SGHVS and FQNEAQ. The CDR3 loop reads CASSGTGSGTGELFF. CDR3 bases: TGTGCCAGCAGCGGTACAGGTTCGGGCACCGGGGAGCTGTTTTTT.